This TCR beta chain is drawn from a study of blood T cell repertoires in COVID-19. Study-wide context: Both acute and convalescent COVID-19 samples were obtained from the United States, Italy and Spain.

Germline loops: CDR1 SNHLY, CDR2 FYNNEI. The CDR3 is 14 amino acids. V was cut by 8 bases and J by 2 bases, with 13 bases left in between. Authors' data handling: Reference gene primer amplification gave nucleated cell count estimates. Using immunoSEQ multiplex PCR, the repertoire was profiled, and TCRdb retains in-frame clones only, with some absent. V, J and clone size derive from that table, while D and trimming were established from the DNA sequence. The sample lists about 70,000 clones; roughly 87% were seen once. Input material: peripheral blood. The origin of this receptor is a woman older than 75 with active or convalescent COVID-19. The chain uses TRBV2 and TRBJ1-5; a weak D match, TRBD1 (6 bases). DNA of the CDR3: TGTGCCAGCTTAGCGAGACAGGGCAATCAGCCCCAGCATTTT. Translated: CASLARQGNQPQHF. Full variable domain (remainder filled in from reference TRBV2 and TRBJ1-5): EPEVTQTPSHQVTQMGQEVILRCVPISNHLYFYWYRQILGQKVEFLVSFYNNEISEKSEIFDDQFSVERPDGSNFTLKIRSTKLEDSAMYFCASLARQGNQPQHFGDGTRLSIL.